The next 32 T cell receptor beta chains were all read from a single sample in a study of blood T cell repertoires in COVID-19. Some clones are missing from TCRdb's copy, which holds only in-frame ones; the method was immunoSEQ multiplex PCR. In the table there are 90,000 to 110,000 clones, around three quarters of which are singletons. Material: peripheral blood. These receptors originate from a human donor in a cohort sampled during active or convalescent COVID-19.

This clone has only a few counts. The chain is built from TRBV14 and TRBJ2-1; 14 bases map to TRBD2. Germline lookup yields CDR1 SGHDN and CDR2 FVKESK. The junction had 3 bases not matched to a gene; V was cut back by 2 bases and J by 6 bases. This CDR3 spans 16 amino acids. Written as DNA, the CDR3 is TGTGCCAGCAGCCAACCGGGACTAGCGGGAGCCAATGAGCAGTTCTTC. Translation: CASSQPGLAGANEQFF.

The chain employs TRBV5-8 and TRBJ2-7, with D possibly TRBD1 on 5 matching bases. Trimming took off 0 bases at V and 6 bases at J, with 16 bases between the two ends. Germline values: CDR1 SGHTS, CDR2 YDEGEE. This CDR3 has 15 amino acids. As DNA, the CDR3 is TGTGCCAGCAGCTTGGGGACATTCCTGTCGGGCGAGCAGTACTTC. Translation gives CASSLGTFLSGEQYF.

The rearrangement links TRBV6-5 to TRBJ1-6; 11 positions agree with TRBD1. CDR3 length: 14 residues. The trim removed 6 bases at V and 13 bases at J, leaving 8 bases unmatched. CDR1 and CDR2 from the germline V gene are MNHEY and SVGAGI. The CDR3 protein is CASRQGQGGSPLHF. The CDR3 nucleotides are TGTGCCAGCAGACAGGGACAGGGGGGTAGTCCCCTCCACTTT.

CDR3 protein: CASSYSSVTTDTQYF. As DNA, the CDR3 is TGTGCCAGCAGTTACTCCAGCGTCACGACAGATACGCAGTATTTT. The V gene is TRBV6-5, the J gene TRBJ2-3; D gene ambiguous. Trimming cost V 0 bases and J 3 bases, with 10 bases left between them. Germline CDR1 and CDR2: MNHEY and SVGAGI. There are 15 residues in the CDR3.

CDR3 DNA sequence: TGTGCCAGCAGCGTAGGGGGCCGCGGCTACACCTTC. It specifies CASSVGGRGYTF. The rearrangement uses TRBV9 and TRBJ1-2, with D possibly TRBD1 on 5 matching bases. CDR3 length: 12 residues. Deletions cut 0 bases from V and 8 bases from J, with 8 bases between. Germline V gene data show CDR1 as SGDLS and CDR2 as YYNGEE. The full variable domain, rest sourced from reference TRBV9 and TRBJ1-2, is DSGVTQTPKHLITATGQRVTLRCSPRSGDLSVYWYQQSLDQGLQFLIQYYNGEERAKGNILERFSAQQFPDLHSELNLSSLELGDSALYFCASSVGGRGYTFGSGTRLTVV.

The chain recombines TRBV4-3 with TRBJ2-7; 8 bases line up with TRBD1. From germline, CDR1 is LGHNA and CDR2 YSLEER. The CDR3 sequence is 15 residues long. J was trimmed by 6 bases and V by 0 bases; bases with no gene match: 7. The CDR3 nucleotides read TGCGCCAGCAGCCAAGATTGGACAGGGTCGGCCGAGCAGTACTTC. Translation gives CASSQDWTGSAEQYF.

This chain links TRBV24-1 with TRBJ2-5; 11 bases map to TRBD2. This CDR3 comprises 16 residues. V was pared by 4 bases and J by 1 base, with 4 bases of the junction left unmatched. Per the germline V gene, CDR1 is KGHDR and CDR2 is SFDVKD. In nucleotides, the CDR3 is TGTGCCACCAGTGACCGCGGACTAGCGGGCCAAGAGACCCAGTACTTC. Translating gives CATSDRGLAGQETQYF.

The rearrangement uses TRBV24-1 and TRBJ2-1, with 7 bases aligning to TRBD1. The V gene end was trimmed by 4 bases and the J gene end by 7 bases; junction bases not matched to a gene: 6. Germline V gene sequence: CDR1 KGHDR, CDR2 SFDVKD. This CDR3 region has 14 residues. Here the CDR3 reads CATSEDRVRNEQFF. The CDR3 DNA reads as TGTGCCACCAGTGAAGACAGGGTTCGAAATGAGCAGTTCTTC.

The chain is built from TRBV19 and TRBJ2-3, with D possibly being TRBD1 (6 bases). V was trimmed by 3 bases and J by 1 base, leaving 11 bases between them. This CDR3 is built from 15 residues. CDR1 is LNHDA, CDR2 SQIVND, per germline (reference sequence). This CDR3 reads CASSISGDRTDTQYF. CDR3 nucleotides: TGTGCCAGTAGTATCTCAGGGGACCGCACAGATACGCAGTATTTT.

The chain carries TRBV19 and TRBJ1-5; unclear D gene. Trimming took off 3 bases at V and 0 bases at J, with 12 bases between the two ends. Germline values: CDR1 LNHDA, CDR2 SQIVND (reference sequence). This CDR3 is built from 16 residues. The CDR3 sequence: CASSIWEGVSNQPQHF. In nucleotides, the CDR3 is TGTGCCAGTAGTATTTGGGAGGGCGTTAGCAATCAGCCCCAGCATTTT.

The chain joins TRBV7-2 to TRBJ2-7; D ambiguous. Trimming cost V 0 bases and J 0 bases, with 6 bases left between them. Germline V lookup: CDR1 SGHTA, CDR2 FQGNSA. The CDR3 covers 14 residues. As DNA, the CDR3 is TGTGCCAGCAGCTTAGCGCAGGCCTCCTACGAGCAGTACTTC. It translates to CASSLAQASYEQYF.

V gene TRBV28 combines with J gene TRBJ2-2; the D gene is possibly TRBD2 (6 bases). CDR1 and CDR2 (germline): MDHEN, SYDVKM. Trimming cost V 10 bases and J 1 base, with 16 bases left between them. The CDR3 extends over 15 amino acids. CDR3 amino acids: CATSWSGQNTGELFF. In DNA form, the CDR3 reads TGTGCCACCTCTTGGAGCGGGCAGAACACCGGGGAGCTGTTTTTT.

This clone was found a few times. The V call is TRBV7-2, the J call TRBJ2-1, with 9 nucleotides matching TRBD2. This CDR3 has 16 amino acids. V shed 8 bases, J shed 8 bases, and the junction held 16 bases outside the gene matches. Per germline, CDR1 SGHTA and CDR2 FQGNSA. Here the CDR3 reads CASAERRGRAIYEQFF. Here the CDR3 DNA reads TGTGCCAGCGCGGAACGGCGCGGGAGGGCTATATATGAGCAGTTCTTC.

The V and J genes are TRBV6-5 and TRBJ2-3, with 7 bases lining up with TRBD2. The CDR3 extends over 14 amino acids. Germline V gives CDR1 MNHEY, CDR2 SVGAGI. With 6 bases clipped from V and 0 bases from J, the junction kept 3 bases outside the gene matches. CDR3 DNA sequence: TGTGCCAGCAGGCGAGCGGGAAGCACAGATACGCAGTATTTT. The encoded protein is CASRRAGSTDTQYF.

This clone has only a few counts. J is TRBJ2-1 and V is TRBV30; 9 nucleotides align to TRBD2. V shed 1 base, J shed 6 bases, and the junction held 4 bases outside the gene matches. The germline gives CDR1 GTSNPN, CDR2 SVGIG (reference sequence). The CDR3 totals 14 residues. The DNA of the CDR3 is TGTGCCTGGAGTGCGGCTAGCGGGATCAATGAGCAGTTCTTC. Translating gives CAWSAASGINEQFF.

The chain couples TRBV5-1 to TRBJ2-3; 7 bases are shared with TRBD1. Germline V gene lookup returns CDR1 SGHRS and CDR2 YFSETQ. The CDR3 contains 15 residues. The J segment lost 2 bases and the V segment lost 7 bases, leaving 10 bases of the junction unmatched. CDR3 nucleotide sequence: TGCGCCAGCGCAAACAGGGGCCTAAACACAGATACGCAGTATTTT. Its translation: CASANRGLNTDTQYF. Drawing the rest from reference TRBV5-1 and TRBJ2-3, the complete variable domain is KAGVTQTPRYLIKTRGQQVTLSCSPISGHRSVSWYQQTPGQGLQFLFEYFSETQRNKGNFPGRFSGRQFSNSRSEMNVSTLELGDSALYLCASANRGLNTDTQYFGPGTRLTVL.

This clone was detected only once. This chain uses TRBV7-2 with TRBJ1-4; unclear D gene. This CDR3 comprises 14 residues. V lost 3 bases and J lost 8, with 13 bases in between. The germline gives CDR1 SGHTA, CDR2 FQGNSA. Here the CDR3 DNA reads TGTGCCAGCAGCTTTTGGTATAGAGGGGAAAAACTGTTTTTT. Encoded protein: CASSFWYRGEKLFF.

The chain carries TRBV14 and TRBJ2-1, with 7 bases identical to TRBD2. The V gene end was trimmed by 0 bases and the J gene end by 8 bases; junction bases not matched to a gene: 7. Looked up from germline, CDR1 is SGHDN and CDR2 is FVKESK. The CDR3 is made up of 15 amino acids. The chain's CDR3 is CASSQEVEREHEQFF. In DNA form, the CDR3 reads TGTGCCAGCAGCCAAGAGGTTGAGCGGGAACATGAGCAGTTCTTC.

The CDR3 coding sequence is TGTGCCAGCAGCCGACTAGCGGGGACCTACGAGCAGTACTTC. It yields the protein CASSRLAGTYEQYF. This rearrangement joins TRBV6-6 to TRBJ2-7, with 11 bases matching TRBD2. Trimming cost V 6 bases and J 2 bases; bases outside gene matches: 3. The CDR3 sequence is 14 residues long. CDR1 and CDR2 (germline): MNHNY, SVGAGI (reference sequence).

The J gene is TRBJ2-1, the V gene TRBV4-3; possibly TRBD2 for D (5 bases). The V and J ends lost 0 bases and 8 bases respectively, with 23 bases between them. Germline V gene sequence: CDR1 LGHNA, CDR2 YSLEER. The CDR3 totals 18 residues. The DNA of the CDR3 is TGCGCCAGCAGCCAAGAACTAATCAGTACTAGTTTTGCCTATGAGCAGTTCTTC. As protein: CASSQELISTSFAYEQFF.

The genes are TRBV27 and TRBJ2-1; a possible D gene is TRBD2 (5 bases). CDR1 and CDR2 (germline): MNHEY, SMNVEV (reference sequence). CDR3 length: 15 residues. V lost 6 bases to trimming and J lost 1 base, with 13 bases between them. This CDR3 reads CASRRTGYSYNEQFF. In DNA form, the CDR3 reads TGTGCCAGCAGACGGACGGGATATTCCTACAATGAGCAGTTCTTC.

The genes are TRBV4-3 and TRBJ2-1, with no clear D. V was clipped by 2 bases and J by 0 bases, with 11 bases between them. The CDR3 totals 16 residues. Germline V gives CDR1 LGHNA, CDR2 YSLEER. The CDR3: CASSQQTQTSYNEQFF. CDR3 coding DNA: TGCGCCAGCAGCCAACAGACACAGACCTCCTACAATGAGCAGTTCTTC.

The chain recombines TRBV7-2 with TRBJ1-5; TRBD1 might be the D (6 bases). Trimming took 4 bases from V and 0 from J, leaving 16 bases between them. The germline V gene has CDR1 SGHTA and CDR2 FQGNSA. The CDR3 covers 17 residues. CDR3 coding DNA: TGTGCCAGCAGCTCCCAATCAGGGGTTTATAGCAATCAGCCCCAGCATTTT. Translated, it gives CASSSQSGVYSNQPQHF.

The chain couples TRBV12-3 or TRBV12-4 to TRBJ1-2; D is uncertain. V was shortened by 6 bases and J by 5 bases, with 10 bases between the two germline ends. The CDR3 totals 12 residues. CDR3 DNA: TGTGCCAGCAGATCAGACACGTATGGCTACACCTTC. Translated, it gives CASRSDTYGYTF.

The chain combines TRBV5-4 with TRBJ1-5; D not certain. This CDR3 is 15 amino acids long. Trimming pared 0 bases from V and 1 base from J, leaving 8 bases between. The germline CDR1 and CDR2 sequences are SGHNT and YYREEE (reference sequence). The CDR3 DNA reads TGTGCCAGCAGCTTGGCCGGCGGGAGCAATCAGCCCCAGCATTTT. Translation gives CASSLAGGSNQPQHF.

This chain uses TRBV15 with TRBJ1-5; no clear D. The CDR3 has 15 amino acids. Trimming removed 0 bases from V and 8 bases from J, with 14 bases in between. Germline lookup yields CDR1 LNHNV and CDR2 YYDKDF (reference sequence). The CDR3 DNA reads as TGTGCCACCAGCAGAGATATAGGAGGGAGGGAGCCCCAGCATTTT. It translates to CATSRDIGGREPQHF. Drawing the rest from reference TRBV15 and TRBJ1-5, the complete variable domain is DAMVIQNPRYQVTQFGKPVTLSCSQTLNHNVMYWYQQKSSQAPKLLFHYYDKDFNNEADTPDNFQSRRPNTSFCFLDIRSPGLGDTAMYLCATSRDIGGREPQHFGDGTRLSIL.

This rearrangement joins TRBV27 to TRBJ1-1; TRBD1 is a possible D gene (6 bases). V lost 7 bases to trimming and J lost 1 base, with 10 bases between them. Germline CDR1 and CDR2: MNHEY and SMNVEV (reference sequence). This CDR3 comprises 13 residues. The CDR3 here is CASKLQGNTEAFF. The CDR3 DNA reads TGTGCCAGCAAACTACAGGGGAACACTGAAGCTTTCTTT.

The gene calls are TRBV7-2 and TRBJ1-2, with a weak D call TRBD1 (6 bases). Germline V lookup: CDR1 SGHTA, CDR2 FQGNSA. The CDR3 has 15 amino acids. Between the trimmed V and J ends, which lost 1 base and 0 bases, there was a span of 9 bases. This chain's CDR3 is CASSLGQATNYGYTF. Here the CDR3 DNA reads TGTGCCAGCAGCTTAGGACAGGCGACTAACTATGGCTACACCTTC.

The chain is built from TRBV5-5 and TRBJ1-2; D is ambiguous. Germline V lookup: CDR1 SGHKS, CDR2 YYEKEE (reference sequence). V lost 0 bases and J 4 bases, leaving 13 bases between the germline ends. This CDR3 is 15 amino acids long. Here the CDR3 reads CASSLGLAIAYGYTF. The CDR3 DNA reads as TGTGCCAGCAGCTTGGGGCTGGCCATCGCCTATGGCTACACCTTC.

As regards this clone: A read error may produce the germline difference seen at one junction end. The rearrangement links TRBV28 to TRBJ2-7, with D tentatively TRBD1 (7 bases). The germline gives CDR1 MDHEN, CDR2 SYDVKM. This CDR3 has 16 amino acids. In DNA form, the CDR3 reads TGTGCCAGCACCCCAGGGGGGAGCCCCTCCAAAACCGGTAAGGGCTTC. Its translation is CASTPGGSPSKTGKGF.

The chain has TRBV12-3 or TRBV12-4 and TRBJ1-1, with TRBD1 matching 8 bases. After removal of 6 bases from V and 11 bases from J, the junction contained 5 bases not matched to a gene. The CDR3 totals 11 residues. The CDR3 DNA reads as TGTGCCAGCAGGCGACAGGGGATGGCTTTCTTT. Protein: CASRRQGMAFF.

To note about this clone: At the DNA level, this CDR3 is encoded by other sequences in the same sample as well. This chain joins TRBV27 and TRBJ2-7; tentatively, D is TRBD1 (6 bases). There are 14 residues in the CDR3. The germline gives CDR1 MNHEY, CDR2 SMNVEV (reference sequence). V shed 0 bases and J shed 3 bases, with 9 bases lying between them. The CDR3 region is CASSLSIGGYEQYF. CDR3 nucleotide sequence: TGTGCCAGCAGTTTATCGATAGGGGGCTACGAGCAGTACTTC.